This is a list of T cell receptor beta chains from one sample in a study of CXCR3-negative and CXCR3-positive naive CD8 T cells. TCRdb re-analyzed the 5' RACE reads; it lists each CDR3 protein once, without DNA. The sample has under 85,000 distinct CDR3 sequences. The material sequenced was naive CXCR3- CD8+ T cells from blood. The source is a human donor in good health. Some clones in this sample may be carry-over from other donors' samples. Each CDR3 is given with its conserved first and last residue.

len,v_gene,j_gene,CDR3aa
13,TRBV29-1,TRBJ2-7,CSVMTGGSYEQYF
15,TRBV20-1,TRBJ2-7,CSARDLRGGPYEQYF
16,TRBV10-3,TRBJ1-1,CAISKTGETMNTEAFF
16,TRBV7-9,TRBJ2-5,CASSLAGGVPQETQYF
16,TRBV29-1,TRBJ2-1,CSVEESSGGNPNEQFF
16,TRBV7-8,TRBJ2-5,CASSRLGAGRQETQYF
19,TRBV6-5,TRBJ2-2,CASSYSRLAGGPWTGELFF
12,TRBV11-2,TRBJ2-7,CASSLDDSEQYF
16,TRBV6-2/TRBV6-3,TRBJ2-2,CASTADGTENTGELFF
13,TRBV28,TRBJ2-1,CASSFSQYNEQFF
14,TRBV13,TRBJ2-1,CASSARTDNNEQFF
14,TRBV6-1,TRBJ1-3,CASSEKASGNTIYF
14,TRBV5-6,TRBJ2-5,CASSLVRVQETQYF
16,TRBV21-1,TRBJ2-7,CASSQGRDISSYEQYF
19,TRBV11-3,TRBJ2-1,CASSSGMWKPQPKYNEQFF
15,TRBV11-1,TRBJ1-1,CASSLRADMNTEAFF
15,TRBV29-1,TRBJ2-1,CSGDPGLTFYNEQFF
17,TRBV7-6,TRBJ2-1,CASSLAPSGGAWNEQFF
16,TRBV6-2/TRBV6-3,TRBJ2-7,CASSYVRTSGNYEQYF